One T cell receptor (beta chain) is described in this entry. This sample stems from a study of cytomegalovirus exposure and HLA in healthy donors. Primers included in the PCR were 60 Vbeta and 13 Jbeta primers. The protocol was immunoSEQ multiplex PCR, while the TCRdb copy is restricted to in-frame clones and leaves out a portion. The table has fewer than 130,000 clones, around 79% seen once. Each donor was healthy, and each was a bone marrow donor. The sample was PBMCs. This clonotype originated in a middle-aged woman in good health and CMV-seronegative.

As DNA, the CDR3 is TGTGCCAGCAGTGTCACCTGGACAGGAGAGAATTCACCCCTCCACTTT. Protein product: CASSVTWTGENSPLHF. The chain links TRBV6-1 to TRBJ1-6, with 7 bases matching TRBD1. This CDR3 comprises 16 residues. V gave up 4 bases and J gave up 7 bases; unmatched junction bases: 10. Germline-derived CDR1 and CDR2 are MNHNS and SASEGT.